Presented here are 30 T cell receptor beta chains from one specimen sequenced in a study of T cell clonality in common variable immunodeficiency. Sequencing used immunoSEQ multiplex PCR; TCRdb keeps in-frame clones, though not all of them. The specimen has about 66,000 clones, none found just once. Source material: peripheral blood mononuclear cells. The receptors shown here come from a person aged 18-70 years in good health.

This clone was observed many times. With the read ending 3 residues before the CDR3 end, the germline J gene is used to fill in that end. The V and J genes are TRBV2 and TRBJ2-7, with D unresolved. This CDR3 has 10 amino acids. Germline CDR1 is SNHLY and CDR2 is FYNNEI. V was clipped by 8 bases and J by 5 bases, with 7 bases between them. CDR3 DNA, as far as it was read: TGTGCCAGCTCAGGCGACGAG. This gives the protein CASSGDE. The full CDR3 sequence reads CASSGDEQYF.

This clone was observed many times. The read finishes 3 residues shy of the CDR3 end, and the germline J gene is used to complete it. The chain joins TRBV5-1 to TRBJ2-3; tentatively, D is TRBD2 (6 bases). CDR3 size: 16 residues. V was trimmed by 0 bases and J by 4 bases, leaving 15 bases between them. Germline V CDR1 and CDR2: SGHRS, YFSETQ. CDR3 bases read: TGCGCCAGCAGCTTGGAGGCTAGCGACCCCGCAGATACG. Its translation: CASSLEASDPADT. The whole CDR3 protein reads CASSLEASDPADTQYF.

There are many counts of this clone. The sequenced fragment ends 3 residues before the CDR3 boundary, so the rest is inferred from the germline J gene. The J gene is TRBJ2-5, the V gene TRBV20-1; 8 bases line up with TRBD2. Trimming removed 1 base from V and 5 bases from J; junction bases left unmatched: 12. The CDR3 contains 16 residues. Germline V gene data show CDR1 as DFQATT and CDR2 as SNEGSKA (reference sequence). The DNA read from the CDR3 is TGCAGTGCTAGAGCGGCGGGGGGAGGAGTAAGGGAGACC. This sequence encodes CSARAAGGGVRET. The entire CDR3 protein reads CSARAAGGGVRETQYF.

This clone was picked up many times. The read falls 3 residues short of the CDR3 end, and the missing part is taken from the germline J gene. The V gene is TRBV5-6, the J gene TRBJ1-4; 8 nucleotides match TRBD1. Germline trimming cut 4 bases from V and 7 bases from J; bases unmatched to any gene: 9. The CDR3 is made up of 15 amino acids. Germline CDR1 reads SGHDT; CDR2 reads YYEEEE. This CDR3 is CASSPLTGAGEKLFF. The CDR3 bases that were read are TGTGCCAGCAGCCCCTTGACAGGGGCTGGTGAAAAA.

Ten or more counts support this clone. Read data end 3 residues before the CDR3 end; the end is taken from the germline J gene. This sequence joins TRBV12-3 or TRBV12-4 and TRBJ2-7; possibly TRBD1 for D (6 bases). V gave up 7 bases and J gave up 3 bases, with 16 bases separating them. The CDR3 totals 14 residues. The CDR3 protein is CASTVQGGGYEQYF. Partial CDR3 DNA: TGTGCCAGCACTGTACAGGGTGGGGGCTACGAG.

This clone was seen repeatedly, ten times or more. The CDR3 end is not reached by the read, which stops 3 residues before it; the germline J gene fills it in. This chain links TRBV7-4 with TRBJ1-5, with D possibly being TRBD1 (5 bases). The CDR3 runs 13 residues. V was shortened by 9 bases and J by 2 bases, with 11 bases between the two germline ends. Germline V gene lookup returns CDR1 SGHVT and CDR2 SQSDAQ. The CDR3 protein is CARRGRGNQPQHF. The part of the CDR3 DNA that was read is TGTGCCAGAAGGGGCAGGGGCAATCAGCCC.

As to this clone: The read terminates 3 residues ahead of where the CDR3 ends, so the germline J gene completes it. J is TRBJ1-6 and V is TRBV6-2 or TRBV6-3; no firm D call. CDR1 MNHEY and CDR2 SVGEGT come from the germline V gene. The CDR3 extends over 14 amino acids. Trimming stripped 8 bases from V and 4 bases from J, with 12 bases between. The covered CDR3 bases are TGTGCCAGCCGGTACGACGGGTATAATTCACCC. It encodes CASRYDGYNSP. The entire CDR3 protein reads CASRYDGYNSPLHF.

In its sample, this clone was seen many times. The read finishes 3 residues shy of the CDR3 end, and the germline J gene is used to complete it. V gene TRBV2 combines with J gene TRBJ1-3; D gene uncertain. This CDR3 is built from 15 residues. Trimming left V 5 bases short and J 0 bases short, with 11 bases between. Germline CDR1 is SNHLY and CDR2 is FYNNEI. Incomplete CDR3 DNA: TGTGCCAGCAGTCCCCAGGAGCACTCTGGAAACACC. Its translation is CASSPQEHSGNT. In full, the CDR3 reads CASSPQEHSGNTIYF.

This clone was seen ten or more times. The read stops 3 residues short of the end of the CDR3; the missing end is completed from the germline J gene. The V call is TRBV18, the J call TRBJ1-2; weak D call: TRBD1 (5 bases). The CDR3 length is 17 residues. Germline values: CDR1 KGHSH, CDR2 LQKENI. V lost 3 bases to trimming and J lost 0 bases, with 17 bases between them. The CDR3 protein is CASSPREGASSNYGYTF. CDR3 DNA, as far as it was read: TGTGCCAGCTCACCCCGGGAAGGGGCCTCGTCTAACTATGGC.

Concerning this clone: From the germline J gene comes the end of the CDR3, since the read stops 3 residues before it. The sample holds other DNA sequences that translate to the same CDR3. The chain couples TRBV20-1 to TRBJ2-1; 13 nucleotides align to TRBD2. The CDR3 covers 14 residues. V was clipped by 4 bases and J by 4 bases; unmatched bases: 1. Germline V gene data show CDR1 as DFQATT and CDR2 as SNEGSKA (reference sequence). The chain's CDR3 is CSATGLAGYNEQFF. The DNA read from the CDR3 is TGCAGTGCTACGGGACTAGCGGGATACAATGAG.

The sample holds many counts of this clone. The read finishes 3 residues shy of the CDR3 end, and the germline J gene is used to complete it. The chain is built from TRBV7-9 and TRBJ1-1; D ambiguous. The CDR3 totals 13 residues. Germline lookup yields CDR1 SEHNR and CDR2 FQNEAQ (reference sequence). The DNA read from the CDR3 is TGTGCCAGCAGCGCCAACAGTCCCCCACAA. Its translation is CASSANSPPQ. The CDR3 as a whole reads CASSANSPPQAFF.

This clone was counted many times. The read terminates 3 residues ahead of where the CDR3 ends, so the germline J gene completes it. V and J are TRBV30 and TRBJ2-5; weak D call: TRBD2 (6 bases). CDR1 is GTSNPN, CDR2 SVGIG, per germline (reference sequence). V was pared by 2 bases and J by 5 bases, with 15 bases between. The CDR3 extends over 14 amino acids. The CDR3 loop is CAWSSDSGAETQYF. The sequenced CDR3 bases are TGTGCCTGGAGTTCGGATAGCGGCGCGGAGACC.

Many counts were recorded for this clone. The read comes to an end 3 residues before the CDR3 does, leaving the germline J gene to fill in the end. The chain is built from TRBV20-1 and TRBJ1-1; no firm D call. The CDR3 has 15 residues. Looked up from germline, CDR1 is DFQATT and CDR2 is SNEGSKA (reference sequence). V was cut by 6 bases and J by 1 base, with 18 bases left in between. CDR3: CSAPGSINWNTEAFF. The sequenced part of the CDR3 DNA is TGCAGTGCGCCCGGGTCCATCAACTGGAACACTGAA.

This clone was detected ten times or more. Germline and junction disagree at one end, which may indicate a read error. The missing CDR3 end, 3 residues past where the read stops, is filled in from the germline J gene. The V gene is TRBV4-2, the J gene TRBJ2-7, with 10 bases identical to TRBD2. The CDR3 spans 16 residues. In germline, CDR1 is LGHNA, CDR2 YNFKEQ. The sequenced CDR3 bases are TGCGCCAGCAGCCAAGATGAACTAGCGGGAAGGTACGAG. Its protein is CASSQDELAGRYE. The entire CDR3 is CASSQDELAGRYEQYF.

In its sample, this clone was seen many times. Read sequence stops 3 residues before the CDR3 end, and the germline J gene provides the missing end. The chain is built from TRBV19 and TRBJ1-2; possibly TRBD1 for D (5 bases). V gave up 5 bases and J gave up 0 bases, with 10 bases separating them. The CDR3 runs 14 residues. Germline-derived CDR1 and CDR2 are LNHDA and SQIVND (reference sequence). CDR3 sequence reads: CASSAGGANYGYTF. CDR3 bases read: TGTGCCAGTAGTGCGGGGGGAGCTAACTATGGC.

This clone showed up many times. The sequenced fragment ends 3 residues before the CDR3 boundary, so the rest is inferred from the germline J gene. The gene calls are TRBV12-5 and TRBJ1-2; 9 nucleotides match TRBD1. V shed 6 bases and J 6 bases; nucleotides not matched to a gene: 5. CDR3 length equals 13 residues. CDR1 and CDR2 from the germline V gene are LGHNT and FRNRAP. The covered CDR3 bases are TGTGCTAGTGGCTTACGACAGGGGGATGGC. Amino acids: CASGLRQGDG. The full-length CDR3 reads as CASGLRQGDGYTF.

This clone was seen repeatedly, ten times or more. CDR3 DNA, as far as it was read: TGTGCCAGCAGCTTAGCAGGGGGCTATGAG. Translating it yields CASSLAGGYE. Given in full, the CDR3 is CASSLAGGYEQFF. This chain links TRBV13 with TRBJ2-1, with 8 positions matching TRBD1. The read comes to an end 3 residues before the CDR3 does, leaving the germline J gene to fill in the end. V gave up 1 base and J gave up 8 bases; unmatched junction bases: 1. Germline V gene data show CDR1 as PRHDT and CDR2 as FYEKMQ (reference sequence). This CDR3 is built from 13 residues.

This clone was counted only a few times. From the germline J gene comes the end of the CDR3, since the read stops 3 residues before it. V is TRBV6-2 or TRBV6-3 and J is TRBJ1-5; D perhaps matches TRBD1 (5 bases). Trimming shortened V by 2 bases and J by 9 bases, and 11 bases separated the two germline ends. This CDR3 region has 13 residues. Germline V CDR1 and CDR2: MNHEY, SVGEGT. The CDR3: CASSYSRGVPQHF. The part of the CDR3 DNA that was read is TGTGCCAGCAGTTACAGTCGGGGGGTGCCC.

This clone has a count of ten or more. The CDR3 end lies 3 residues beyond the end of the read and is filled in from the germline J gene. The V and J genes are TRBV11-2 and TRBJ2-3; D is perhaps TRBD2 (6 bases). The CDR3 sequence is 14 residues long. In germline, CDR1 is SGHAT, CDR2 FQNNGV. Trimming removed 4 bases from V and 2 bases from J, with 10 bases in between. The sequenced CDR3 bases are TGTGCCAGCAGCTCGGGACTTCCCACAGATACG. It specifies CASSSGLPTDT. The entire CDR3 sequence reads CASSSGLPTDTQYF.

The CDR3 protein is CSARDLSGLARETQYF. Partial CDR3 DNA: TGCAGTGCTAGAGATTTGTCGGGACTAGCGAGGGAGACC. The chain combines TRBV20-1 with TRBJ2-5, with TRBD2 matching over 10 bases. The read is 3 residues too short to cover the CDR3 end, so that end is filled in from the germline J gene. The CDR3 covers 16 residues. V shed 0 bases, J shed 5 bases, and the junction held 9 bases outside the gene matches. Germline V gives CDR1 DFQATT, CDR2 SNEGSKA (reference sequence).

This clone was recorded a few times. The observed sequence ends 3 residues before the CDR3 terminus, with the missing tail filled in from the germline J gene. The rearrangement links TRBV7-2 to TRBJ1-1; TRBD1 agrees at 7 bases. Germline V gene sequence: CDR1 SGHTA, CDR2 FQGNSA. This CDR3 has 15 amino acids. The CDR3 is CTSSESDRALPKAFF. Incomplete CDR3 DNA: TGTACCAGCAGCGAAAGTGACAGGGCCCTCCCAAAA.

Concerning this clone: The CDR3 extends 3 residues past the end of the read, so its final part is completed from the germline J gene. The rearrangement links TRBV5-5 to TRBJ2-7; a possible D gene is TRBD2 (6 bases). V was shortened by 3 bases and J by 3 bases, with 16 bases between the two germline ends. CDR3 length equals 15 residues. Germline V lookup: CDR1 SGHKS, CDR2 YYEKEE (reference sequence). CDR3 sequence reads: CASSWGSSEGYEQYF. Incomplete CDR3 DNA: TGTGCCAGCAGCTGGGGGTCTAGCGAGGGCTACGAG.

The sample holds many counts of this clone. The CDR3 end is not reached by the read, which stops 3 residues before it; the germline J gene fills it in. This chain joins TRBV10-1 and TRBJ2-2; 9 nucleotides match TRBD1. Trimming removed 8 bases from V and 5 bases from J; junction bases left unmatched: 3. CDR1 and CDR2 from the germline V gene are WNHNN and SYGVQD (reference sequence). This CDR3 contains 13 residues. This chain's CDR3 is CASRQGGTGELFF. CDR3 DNA, as far as it was read: TGCGCCAGCCGACAGGGGGGGACCGGGGAG.

This clone was observed at least ten times. The CDR3 end falls 3 residues outside the read, so it is completed with the germline J gene. The rearrangement joins TRBV19 to TRBJ1-1; a possible D gene is TRBD1 (6 bases). The germline V and J ends were trimmed by 5 bases and 6 bases, with 13 bases remaining between them. This CDR3 comprises 13 residues. Germline V gene lookup returns CDR1 LNHDA and CDR2 SQIVND (reference sequence). The CDR3 here is CASSSIRTAEAFF. The sequenced CDR3 bases are TGTGCCAGTAGTTCCATCCGGACAGCTGAA. Together with reference TRBV19 and TRBJ1-1, the CDR3 gives the full variable domain: DGGITQSPKYLFRKEGQNVTLSCEQNLNHDAMYWYRQDPGQGLRLIYYSQIVNDFQKGDIAEGYSVSREKKESFPLTVTSAQKNPTAFYLCASSSIRTAEAFFGQGTRLTVV.

Many counts were recorded for this clone. The read ends 3 residues early relative to the CDR3; the germline J gene fills the gap. This chain links TRBV12-3 or TRBV12-4 with TRBJ1-5, with D maybe TRBD1 (6 bases). Trimming left V 5 bases short and J 1 base short, with 18 bases between. The CDR3 extends over 17 amino acids. The sequenced part of the CDR3 DNA is TGTGCCAGCAGTCCGAGTCGGGGGGCTGGGAGCAATCAGCCC. This sequence encodes CASSPSRGAGSNQP. The whole CDR3 is CASSPSRGAGSNQPQHF.

This clone was observed at least ten times. The CDR3 loop is CASSPPGHRLDTQYF. The CDR3 bases that were read are TGTGCCAGCAGTCCCCCGGGACACCGCTTGGATACG. J is TRBJ2-3 and V is TRBV28; D may be TRBD1 (6 bases). Read data end 3 residues before the CDR3 end; the end is taken from the germline J gene. The germline V gene encodes CDR1 MDHEN and CDR2 SYDVKM. The CDR3 contains 15 residues. Deletions cut 5 bases from V and 6 bases from J, with 18 bases between.

This clone showed up many times. The read ends 3 residues before the CDR3 terminus; that terminus is restored from the germline J gene. This chain links TRBV20-1 with TRBJ2-2; D not resolved. This CDR3 region has 14 residues. The V and J ends lost 0 bases and 6 bases respectively, with 11 bases between them. Per germline, CDR1 DFQATT and CDR2 SNEGSKA (reference sequence). The DNA read from the CDR3 is TGCAGTGCTAGAGATCCCCGGTTGGCCGGGGAG. Its protein is CSARDPRLAGE. The complete CDR3 protein is CSARDPRLAGELFF.

This clone was recorded many times. The read ends 3 residues early relative to the CDR3; the germline J gene fills the gap. This chain links TRBV24-1 with TRBJ2-3, with 7 nucleotides matching TRBD1. The length of the CDR3 is 15 residues. V dropped 7 bases and J dropped 7; count of bases not matched to a gene: 13. Germline V gene data show CDR1 as KGHDR and CDR2 as SFDVKD. CDR3 DNA (partial): TGTGCCACCAGCCCCGACAGGGTTGGGGGACATACG. Protein sequence: CATSPDRVGGHT. In full, the CDR3 is CATSPDRVGGHTQYF.

This clone was found many times. The read falls 3 residues short of the CDR3 end, and the missing part is taken from the germline J gene. The chain couples TRBV18 to TRBJ2-1, with 7 bases aligning to TRBD1. V was pared by 6 bases and J by 4 bases, with 3 bases of the junction left unmatched. CDR1 and CDR2 (germline): KGHSH, LQKENI. The CDR3 runs to 13 residues. The chain's CDR3 is CASSGTAYNEQFF. Partial CDR3 DNA: TGTGCCAGCTCCGGGACAGCGTACAATGAG.

This clone appeared many times. Read data end 3 residues before the CDR3 end; the end is taken from the germline J gene. The chain carries TRBV12-3 or TRBV12-4 and TRBJ1-2; 7 bases are shared with TRBD1. The V segment lost 4 bases and the J segment 5 bases; nucleotides outside the gene matches: 4. The CDR3 is 13 amino acids. CDR3 residues: CASSSTGHYGYTF. The part of the CDR3 DNA that was read is TGTGCCAGCAGTTCGACAGGGCATTATGGC.